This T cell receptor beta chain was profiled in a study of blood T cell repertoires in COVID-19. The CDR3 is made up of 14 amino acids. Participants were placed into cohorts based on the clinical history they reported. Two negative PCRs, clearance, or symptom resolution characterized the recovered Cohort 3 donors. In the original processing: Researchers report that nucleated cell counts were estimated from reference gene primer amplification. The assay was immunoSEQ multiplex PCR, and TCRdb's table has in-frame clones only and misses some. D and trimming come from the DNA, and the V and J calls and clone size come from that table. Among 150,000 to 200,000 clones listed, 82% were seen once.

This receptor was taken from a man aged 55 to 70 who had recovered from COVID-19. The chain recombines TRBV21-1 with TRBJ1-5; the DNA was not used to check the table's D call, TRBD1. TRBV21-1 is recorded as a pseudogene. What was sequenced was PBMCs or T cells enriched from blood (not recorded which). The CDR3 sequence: CASKKDRMNQPQHF. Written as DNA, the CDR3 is TGTGCCAGCAAGAAAGACAGGATGAATCAGCCCCAGCATTTT.